This entry features one TCR beta chain sequence. This sequence may be a read error, since a much larger clone differs from it by one base. TCRdb ran MiXCR on the reads and lists one entry per CDR3 protein. The repertoire holds 150,000 to 200,000 distinct CDR3 sequences, with over 25% as singletons. This specimen belongs to a study of T cell repertoires in cytomegalovirus infection. The overall study: Public TCR beta signature analysis indicated the presence of both CMV infection and matching HLA type.

Sequenced material: PBMCs. The origin of this receptor is a human donor in good health (CMV status not recorded). Some clones in this sample may be carry-over from other donors' samples.

In DNA, the CDR3 is TGTACCAGTACCGCCTGGACAGACGCCCGAATGGGGATGAACACTGAAGCTTTCTTT. The encoded protein is CTSTAWTDARMGMNTEAFF. V and J are TRBV19 and TRBJ1-1, with D tentatively TRBD1 (6 bases). Germline CDR1 LNHDA, CDR2 SQIVND (reference sequence). The CDR3 contains 19 residues.